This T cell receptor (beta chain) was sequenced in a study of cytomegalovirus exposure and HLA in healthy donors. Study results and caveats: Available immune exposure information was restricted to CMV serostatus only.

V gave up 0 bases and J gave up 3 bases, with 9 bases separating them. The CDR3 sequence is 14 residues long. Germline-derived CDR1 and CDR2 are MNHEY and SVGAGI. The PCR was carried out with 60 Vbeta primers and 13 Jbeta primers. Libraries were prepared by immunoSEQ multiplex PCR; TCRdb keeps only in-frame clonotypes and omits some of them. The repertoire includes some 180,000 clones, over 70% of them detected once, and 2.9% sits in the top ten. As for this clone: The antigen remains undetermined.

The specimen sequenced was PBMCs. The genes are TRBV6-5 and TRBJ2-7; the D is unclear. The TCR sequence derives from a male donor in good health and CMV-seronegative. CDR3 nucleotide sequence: TGTGCCAGCAGTTACTCACAGAGTGGCTACGAGCAGTACTTC. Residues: CASSYSQSGYEQYF.